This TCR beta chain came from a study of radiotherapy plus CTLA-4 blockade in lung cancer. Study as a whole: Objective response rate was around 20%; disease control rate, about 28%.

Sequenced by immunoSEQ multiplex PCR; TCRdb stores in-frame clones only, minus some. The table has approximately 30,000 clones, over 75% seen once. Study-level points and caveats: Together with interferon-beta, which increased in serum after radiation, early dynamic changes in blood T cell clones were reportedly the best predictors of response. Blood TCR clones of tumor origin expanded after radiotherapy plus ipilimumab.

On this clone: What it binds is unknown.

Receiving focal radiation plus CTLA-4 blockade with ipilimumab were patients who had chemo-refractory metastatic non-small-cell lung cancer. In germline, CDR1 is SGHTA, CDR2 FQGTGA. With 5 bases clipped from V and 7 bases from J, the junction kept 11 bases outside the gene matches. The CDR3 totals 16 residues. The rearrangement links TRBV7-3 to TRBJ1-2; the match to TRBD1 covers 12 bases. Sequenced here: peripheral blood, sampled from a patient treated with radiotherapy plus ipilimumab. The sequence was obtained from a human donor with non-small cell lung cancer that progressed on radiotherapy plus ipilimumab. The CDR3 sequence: CASSPGGGQGARGYTF. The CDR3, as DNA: TGTGCCAGCAGCCCTGGGGGGGGACAGGGGGCGCGTGGCTACACCTTC.